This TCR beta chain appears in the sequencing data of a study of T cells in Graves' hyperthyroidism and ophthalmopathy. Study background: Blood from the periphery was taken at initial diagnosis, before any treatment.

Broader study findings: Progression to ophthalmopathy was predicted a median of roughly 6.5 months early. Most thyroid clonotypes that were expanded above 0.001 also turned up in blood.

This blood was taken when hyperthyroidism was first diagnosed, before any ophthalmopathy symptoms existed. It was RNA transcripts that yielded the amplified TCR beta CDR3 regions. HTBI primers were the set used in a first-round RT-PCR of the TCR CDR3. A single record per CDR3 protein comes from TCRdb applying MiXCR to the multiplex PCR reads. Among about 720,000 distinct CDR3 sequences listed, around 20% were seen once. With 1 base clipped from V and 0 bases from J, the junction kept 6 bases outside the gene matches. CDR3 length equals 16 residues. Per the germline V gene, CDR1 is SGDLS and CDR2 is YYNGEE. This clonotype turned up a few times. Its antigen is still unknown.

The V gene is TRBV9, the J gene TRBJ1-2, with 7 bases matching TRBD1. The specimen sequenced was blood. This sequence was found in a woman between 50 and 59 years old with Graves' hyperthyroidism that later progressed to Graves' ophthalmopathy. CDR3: CASSVRGQAPNYGYTF. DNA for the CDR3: TGTGCCAGCAGCGTAAGAGGACAGGCTCCTAACTATGGCTACACCTTC.